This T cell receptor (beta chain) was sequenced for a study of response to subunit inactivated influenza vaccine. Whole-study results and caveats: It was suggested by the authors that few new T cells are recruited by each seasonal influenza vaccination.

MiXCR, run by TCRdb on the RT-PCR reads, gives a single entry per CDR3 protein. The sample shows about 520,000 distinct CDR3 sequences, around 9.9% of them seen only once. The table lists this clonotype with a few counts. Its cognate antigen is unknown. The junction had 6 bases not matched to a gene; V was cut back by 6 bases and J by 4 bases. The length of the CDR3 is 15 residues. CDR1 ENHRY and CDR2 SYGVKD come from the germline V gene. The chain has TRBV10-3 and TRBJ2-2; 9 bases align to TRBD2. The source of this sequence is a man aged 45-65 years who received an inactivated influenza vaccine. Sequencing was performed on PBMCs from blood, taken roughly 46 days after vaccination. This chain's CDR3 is CAISRLADPTGELFF. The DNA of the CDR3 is TGTGCCATCAGCAGACTAGCGGATCCCACCGGGGAGCTGTTTTTT.